This T cell receptor (beta chain) came from a study of response to subunit inactivated influenza vaccine. This clonotype was seen more than once but under ten times. TCRdb itself ran the RT-PCR reads through MiXCR, one entry per CDR3 protein. The sample has roughly 620,000 distinct CDR3 sequences; about 11% are singletons. These data were also filed under a second study, of T cells expressing NK-cell markers. This second study says: As the method of synthesis, 5'RACE template switching with UMIs yielded TCR beta cDNA.

This TCR came from a man aged 45-60 years who received an inactivated influenza vaccine. The sequencing here drew on PBMCs from blood, taken on the day of vaccination.

The CDR3, as DNA: TGTGCCAGCAGCTCCCCGACTAGCGGGAGGGCCGGAGATACGCAGTATTTT. It codes for CASSSPTSGRAGDTQYF. The chain is built from TRBV7-9 and TRBJ2-3; 14 nucleotides agree with TRBD2. From germline, CDR1 is SEHNR and CDR2 FQNEAQ (reference sequence). The CDR3 sequence is 17 residues long. J was trimmed by 5 bases and V by 4 bases; bases with no gene match: 8. The full variable domain, completed using reference TRBV7-9 and TRBJ2-3, is DTGVSQNPRHKITKRGQNVTFRCDPISEHNRLYWYRQTLGQGPEFLTYFQNEAQLEKSRLLSDRFSAERPKGSFSTLEIQRTEQGDSAMYLCASSSPTSGRAGDTQYFGPGTRLTVL.